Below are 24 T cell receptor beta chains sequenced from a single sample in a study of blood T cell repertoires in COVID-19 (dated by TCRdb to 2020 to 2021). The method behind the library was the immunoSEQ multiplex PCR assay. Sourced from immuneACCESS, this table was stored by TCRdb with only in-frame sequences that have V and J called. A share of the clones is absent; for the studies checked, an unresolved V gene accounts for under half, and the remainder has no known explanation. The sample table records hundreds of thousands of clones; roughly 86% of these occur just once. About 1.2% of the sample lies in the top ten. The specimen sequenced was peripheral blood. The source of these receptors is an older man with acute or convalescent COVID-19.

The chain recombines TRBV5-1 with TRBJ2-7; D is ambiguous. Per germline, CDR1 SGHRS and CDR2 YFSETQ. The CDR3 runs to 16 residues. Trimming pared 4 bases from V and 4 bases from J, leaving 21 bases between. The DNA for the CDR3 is TGCGCCAGCAGCCCCAATCCACTAAGAGAGAGTTACGAGCAGTACTTC. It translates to CASSPNPLRESYEQYF. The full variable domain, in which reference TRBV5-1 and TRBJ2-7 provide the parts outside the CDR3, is KAGVTQTPRYLIKTRGQQVTLSCSPISGHRSVSWYQQTPGQGLQFLFEYFSETQRNKGNFPGRFSGRQFSNSRSEMNVSTLELGDSALYLCASSPNPLRESYEQYFGPGTRLTVT.

The CDR3 coding sequence is TGTGCCAGCAGCGTAGGGGTAGGGGACAGGGGAGGCACCGGGGAGCTGTTTTTT. Translation: CASSVGVGDRGGTGELFF. J is TRBJ2-2 and V is TRBV9; 10 nucleotides line up with TRBD1. Germline V gene data show CDR1 as SGDLS and CDR2 as YYNGEE. Unmatched junction bases numbered 9, after V lost 0 bases and J lost 4 bases. This CDR3 is built from 18 residues.

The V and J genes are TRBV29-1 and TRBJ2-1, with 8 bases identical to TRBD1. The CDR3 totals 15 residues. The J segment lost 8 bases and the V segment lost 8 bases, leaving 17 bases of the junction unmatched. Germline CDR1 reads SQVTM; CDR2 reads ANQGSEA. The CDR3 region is CSRQGCESCIDEQFF. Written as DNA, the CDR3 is TGCAGCCGACAGGGGTGTGAGTCTTGTATCGATGAGCAGTTCTTC.

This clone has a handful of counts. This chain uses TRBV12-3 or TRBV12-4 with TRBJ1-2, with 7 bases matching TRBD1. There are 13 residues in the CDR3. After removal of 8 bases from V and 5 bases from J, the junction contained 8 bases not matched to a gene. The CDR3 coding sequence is TGTGCCAGCGGAGCCGGGACAGAGTATGGCTACACCTTC. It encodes CASGAGTEYGYTF.

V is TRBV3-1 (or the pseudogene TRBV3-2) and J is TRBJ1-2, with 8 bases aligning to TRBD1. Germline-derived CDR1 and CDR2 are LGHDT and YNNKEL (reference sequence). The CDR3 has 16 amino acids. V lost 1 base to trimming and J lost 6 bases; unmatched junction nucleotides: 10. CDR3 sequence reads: CASSQVARTGRDGYTF. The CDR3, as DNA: TGTGCCAGCAGCCAAGTAGCAAGGACAGGGCGGGATGGCTACACCTTC.

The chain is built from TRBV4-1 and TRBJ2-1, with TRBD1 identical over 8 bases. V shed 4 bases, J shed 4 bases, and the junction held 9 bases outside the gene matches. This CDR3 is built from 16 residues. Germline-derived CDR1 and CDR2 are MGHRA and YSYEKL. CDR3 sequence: CASSPTGTGYYNEQFF. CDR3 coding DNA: TGCGCCAGCAGCCCGACCGGGACAGGTTATTACAATGAGCAGTTCTTC.

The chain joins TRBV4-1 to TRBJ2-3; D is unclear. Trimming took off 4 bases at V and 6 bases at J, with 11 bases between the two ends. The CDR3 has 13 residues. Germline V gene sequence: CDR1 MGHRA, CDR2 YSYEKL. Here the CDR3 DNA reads TGCGCCAGCAGCCGAGCAATAACCGATACGCAGTATTTT. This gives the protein CASSRAITDTQYF.

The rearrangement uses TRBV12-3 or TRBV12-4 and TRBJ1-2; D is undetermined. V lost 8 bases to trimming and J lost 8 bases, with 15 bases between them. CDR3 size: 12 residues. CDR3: CASRREGGGYTF. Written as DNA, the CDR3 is TGTGCCAGCCGTAGGGAGGGTGGGGGCTACACCTTC.

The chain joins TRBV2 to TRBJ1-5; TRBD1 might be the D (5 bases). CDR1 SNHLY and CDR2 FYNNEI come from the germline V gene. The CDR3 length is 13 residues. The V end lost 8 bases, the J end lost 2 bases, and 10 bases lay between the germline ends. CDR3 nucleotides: TGTGCCAGCGACGGGGGTGGCAATCAGCCCCAGCATTTT. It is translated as CASDGGGNQPQHF. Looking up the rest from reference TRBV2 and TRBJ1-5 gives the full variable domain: EPEVTQTPSHQVTQMGQEVILRCVPISNHLYFYWYRQILGQKVEFLVSFYNNEISEKSEIFDDQFSVERPDGSNFTLKIRSTKLEDSAMYFCASDGGGNQPQHFGDGTRLSIL.

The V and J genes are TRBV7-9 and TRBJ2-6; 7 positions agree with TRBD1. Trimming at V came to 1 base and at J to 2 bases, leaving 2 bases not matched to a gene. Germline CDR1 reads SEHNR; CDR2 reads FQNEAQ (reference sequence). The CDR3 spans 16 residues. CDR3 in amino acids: CASSLGDSTGANVLTF. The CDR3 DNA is TGTGCCAGCAGCTTAGGGGACAGTACTGGGGCCAACGTCCTGACTTTC.

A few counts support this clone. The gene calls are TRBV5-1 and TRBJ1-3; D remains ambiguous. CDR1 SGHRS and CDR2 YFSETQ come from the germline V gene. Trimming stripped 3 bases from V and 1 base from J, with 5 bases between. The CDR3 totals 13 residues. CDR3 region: CASSSGSGNTIYF. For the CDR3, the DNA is TGCGCCAGCAGCTCGGGATCTGGAAACACCATATATTTT.

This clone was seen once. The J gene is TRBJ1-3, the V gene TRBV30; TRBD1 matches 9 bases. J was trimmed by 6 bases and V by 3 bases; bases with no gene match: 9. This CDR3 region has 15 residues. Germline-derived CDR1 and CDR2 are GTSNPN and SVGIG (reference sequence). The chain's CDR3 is CAWSEGWDRANTIYF. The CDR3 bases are TGTGCCTGGAGCGAAGGGTGGGACAGGGCAAACACCATATATTTT.

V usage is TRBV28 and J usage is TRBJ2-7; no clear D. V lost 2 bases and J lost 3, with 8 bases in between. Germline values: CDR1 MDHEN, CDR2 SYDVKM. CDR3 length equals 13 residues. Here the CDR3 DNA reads TGTGCCAGCAGTTTACCCTCCTACTACGAGCAGTACTTC. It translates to CASSLPSYYEQYF.

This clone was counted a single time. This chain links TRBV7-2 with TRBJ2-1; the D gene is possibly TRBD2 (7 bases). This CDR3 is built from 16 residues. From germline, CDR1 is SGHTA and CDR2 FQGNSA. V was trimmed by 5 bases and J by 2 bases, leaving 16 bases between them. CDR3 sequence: CASSQRGGIAYNEQFF. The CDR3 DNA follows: TGTGCCAGCAGCCAAAGGGGGGGCATCGCCTACAATGAGCAGTTCTTC. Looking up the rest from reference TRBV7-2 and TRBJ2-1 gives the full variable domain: GAGVSQSPSNKVTEKGKDVELRCDPISGHTALYWYRQSLGQGLEFLIYFQGNSAPDKSGLPSDRFSAERTGGSVSTLTIQRTQQEDSAVYLCASSQRGGIAYNEQFFGPGTRLTVL.

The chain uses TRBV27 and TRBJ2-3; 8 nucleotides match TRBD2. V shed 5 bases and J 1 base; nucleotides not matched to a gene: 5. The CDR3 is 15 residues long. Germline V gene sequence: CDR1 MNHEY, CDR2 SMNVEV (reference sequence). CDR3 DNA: TGTGCCAGCAGTAGCGGGGGTGCGGGCACAGATACGCAGTATTTT. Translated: CASSSGGAGTDTQYF.

This chain's CDR3 is CASSPPGHRQETQYF. The CDR3 DNA follows: TGTGCCAGCAGTCCCCCGGGACATCGTCAAGAGACCCAGTACTTC. V is TRBV6-2 or TRBV6-3 and J is TRBJ2-5, with TRBD1 as a possible D gene (6 bases). Germline V gives CDR1 MNHEY, CDR2 SVGEGT. The CDR3 contains 15 residues. With 5 bases removed from V and 2 bases from J, the gap between germline ends came to 15 bases.

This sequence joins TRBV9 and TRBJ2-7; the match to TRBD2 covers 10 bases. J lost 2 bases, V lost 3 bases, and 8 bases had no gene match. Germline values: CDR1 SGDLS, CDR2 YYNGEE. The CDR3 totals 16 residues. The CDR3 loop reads CASSAGPGTSAYEQYF. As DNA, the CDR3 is TGTGCCAGCAGCGCCGGCCCCGGGACTAGCGCCTACGAGCAGTACTTC.

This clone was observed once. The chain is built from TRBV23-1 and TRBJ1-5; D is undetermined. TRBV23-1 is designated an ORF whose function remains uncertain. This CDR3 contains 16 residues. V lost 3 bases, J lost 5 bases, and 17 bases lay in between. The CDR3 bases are TGCGCCAGCAGTCATCGGGGAGAGCCGATTTATCAGCCCCAGCATTTT. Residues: CASSHRGEPIYQPQHF.

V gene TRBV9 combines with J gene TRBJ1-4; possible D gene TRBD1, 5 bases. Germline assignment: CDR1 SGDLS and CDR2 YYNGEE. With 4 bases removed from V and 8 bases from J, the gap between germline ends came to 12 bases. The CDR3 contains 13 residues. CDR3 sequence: CASSPRGEEKLFF. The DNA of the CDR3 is TGTGCCAGCAGCCCCCGGGGGGAGGAAAAACTGTTTTTT.

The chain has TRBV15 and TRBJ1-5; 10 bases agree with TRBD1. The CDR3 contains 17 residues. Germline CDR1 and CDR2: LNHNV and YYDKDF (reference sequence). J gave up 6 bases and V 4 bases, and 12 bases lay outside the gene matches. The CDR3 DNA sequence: TGTGCCACCAGCACCCGGCCTGAGACAGGGGGCACTCAGCCCCAGCATTTT. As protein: CATSTRPETGGTQPQHF.

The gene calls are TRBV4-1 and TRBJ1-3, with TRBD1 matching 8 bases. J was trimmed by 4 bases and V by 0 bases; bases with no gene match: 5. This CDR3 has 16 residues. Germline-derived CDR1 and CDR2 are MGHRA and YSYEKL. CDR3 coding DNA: TGCGCCAGCAGCCAAGAAGCTACAGGGGGAGGAAACACCATATATTTT. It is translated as CASSQEATGGGNTIYF.

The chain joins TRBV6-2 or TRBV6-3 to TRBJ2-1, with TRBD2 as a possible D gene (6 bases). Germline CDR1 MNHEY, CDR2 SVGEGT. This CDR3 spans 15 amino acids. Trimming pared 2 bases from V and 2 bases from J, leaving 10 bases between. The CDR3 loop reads CASSYRAGTYNEQFF. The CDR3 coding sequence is TGTGCCAGCAGTTACCGAGCGGGCACCTACAATGAGCAGTTCTTC.

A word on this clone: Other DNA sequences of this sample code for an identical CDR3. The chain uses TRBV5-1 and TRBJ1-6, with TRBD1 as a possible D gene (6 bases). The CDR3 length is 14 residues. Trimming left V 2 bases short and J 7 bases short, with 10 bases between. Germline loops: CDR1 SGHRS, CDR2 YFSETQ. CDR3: CASSFGQGNSPLHF. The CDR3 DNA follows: TGCGCCAGCAGCTTTGGGCAGGGGAATTCACCCCTCCACTTT.

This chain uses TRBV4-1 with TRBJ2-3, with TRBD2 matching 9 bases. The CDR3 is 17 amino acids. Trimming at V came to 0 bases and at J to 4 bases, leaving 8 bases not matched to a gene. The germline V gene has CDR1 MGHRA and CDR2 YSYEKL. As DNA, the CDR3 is TGCGCCAGCAGCCAAGATGGGGGCGGGGGGGCCGCAGATACGCAGTATTTT. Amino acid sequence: CASSQDGGGGAADTQYF.